Below are 21 T cell receptor beta chains sequenced from a single sample in a study of cytomegalovirus exposure and HLA in healthy donors. 13 Jbeta primers and 60 Vbeta primers were used for the PCR. The assay was immunoSEQ multiplex PCR, and TCRdb's table has in-frame clones only and misses some. The sample shows some 150,000 clones, around 80% of them seen only once. The source material was PBMCs. All receptors derive from a woman aged 45-65 years in good health and CMV-seropositive.

Only a few counts were recorded for this clone. The CDR3 sequence: CASSQGDYGYTF. In nucleotides, the CDR3 is TGTGCCAGCAGCCAGGGGGATTATGGCTACACCTTC. This chain links TRBV7-3 with TRBJ1-2; 7 nucleotides agree with TRBD1. J gave up 5 bases and V 5 bases, and 2 bases lay outside the gene matches. The CDR3 loop spans 12 amino acids. CDR1 and CDR2 from the germline V gene are SGHTA and FQGTGA. The whole variable domain, filled in from reference TRBV7-3 and TRBJ1-2, reads GAGVSQTPSNKVTEKGKYVELRCDPISGHTALYWYRQSLGQGPEFLIYFQGTGAADDSGLPNDRFFAVRPEGSVSTLKIQRTERGDSAVYLCASSQGDYGYTFGSGTRLTVV.

This clone has only one observation. The rearrangement joins TRBV2 to TRBJ2-1; no clear D gene. CDR1 and CDR2 from the germline V gene are SNHLY and FYNNEI. V was trimmed by 1 base and J by 2 bases, leaving 12 bases between them. The CDR3 is 16 amino acids. The chain's CDR3 is CASSEVPRPPYNEQFF. The DNA for the CDR3 is TGTGCCAGCAGTGAAGTCCCGCGCCCACCCTACAATGAGCAGTTCTTC.

This CDR3 reads CASSFGPDQPQHF. CDR3 DNA: TGCGCCAGCAGCTTTGGGCCAGATCAGCCCCAGCATTTT. The J gene is TRBJ1-5, the V gene TRBV5-1; D is uncertain. Germline CDR1 SGHRS, CDR2 YFSETQ. The CDR3 is 13 residues long. Trimming shortened V by 2 bases and J by 5 bases, and 8 bases separated the two germline ends.

The gene calls are TRBV6-5 and TRBJ1-6; 7 bases fit TRBD1. The CDR3 covers 13 residues. Germline CDR1 reads MNHEY; CDR2 reads SVGAGI. V lost 9 bases, J lost 9 bases, and 8 bases stayed unmatched. The CDR3 region is CASRRGDSSPLHF. CDR3 in DNA: TGTGCCAGTCGCAGGGGGGATAGTTCACCCCTCCACTTT.

This sequence joins TRBV19 and TRBJ2-7, with TRBD2 matching 13 bases. This CDR3 contains 19 residues. V dropped 5 bases and J dropped 0; count of bases not matched to a gene: 13. Germline V CDR1 and CDR2: LNHDA, SQIVND (reference sequence). CDR3 region: CASSSLPKTSGRNSYEQYF. In nucleotides, the CDR3 is TGTGCCAGTAGTTCTCTCCCCAAGACTAGCGGGAGGAACTCCTACGAGCAGTACTTC.

The chain carries TRBV10-1 and TRBJ2-1; D is perhaps TRBD1 (6 bases). The germline V gene has CDR1 WNHNN and CDR2 SYGVQD (reference sequence). The CDR3 length is 18 residues. With 3 bases removed from V and 4 bases from J, the gap between germline ends came to 22 bases. This CDR3 reads CASSDRKETGCCYNEQFF. Here the CDR3 DNA reads TGCGCCAGCAGTGATCGAAAGGAAACAGGGTGTTGTTACAATGAGCAGTTCTTC.

This rearrangement joins TRBV7-9 to TRBJ2-1; D possibly corresponds to TRBD1 (6 bases). CDR1 is SEHNR, CDR2 FQNEAQ, per germline (reference sequence). The CDR3 extends over 14 amino acids. V lost 4 bases, J lost 2 bases, and 9 bases lay in between. In DNA form, the CDR3 reads TGTGCCAGCAGCTCCAGGGGCCCCTACAATGAGCAGTTCTTC. This encodes CASSSRGPYNEQFF.

This clone appeared once. J is TRBJ2-7 and V is TRBV20-1; D gene ambiguous. V was cut by 5 bases and J by 4 bases, with 6 bases left in between. The CDR3 is 10 residues long. The germline gives CDR1 DFQATT, CDR2 SNEGSKA (reference sequence). In DNA, the CDR3 is TGCAGTGCTGGCTCGTACGAGCAGTACTTC. Translated, it gives CSAGSYEQYF.

Comment on this clone: The sample has other DNA sequences that encode this CDR3 too. This rearrangement joins TRBV6-5 to TRBJ1-1, with 7 bases fitting TRBD1. Germline CDR1 MNHEY, CDR2 SVGAGI. Trimming cost V 6 bases and J 2 bases; bases outside gene matches: 3. This CDR3 is 13 amino acids long. In DNA form, the CDR3 reads TGTGCCAGCAGCAGGACAGGTAACACTGAAGCTTTCTTT. Translating it yields CASSRTGNTEAFF.

The rearrangement joins TRBV5-1 to TRBJ1-1; D possibly corresponds to TRBD1 (6 bases). The germline V gene has CDR1 SGHRS and CDR2 YFSETQ. Trimming stripped 0 bases from V and 0 bases from J, with 6 bases between. CDR3 size: 14 residues. CDR3 nucleotides: TGCGCCAGCAGCTTGGACAGGGTGAACACTGAAGCTTTCTTT. Protein: CASSLDRVNTEAFF. The entire variable domain, with the rest obtained from reference TRBV5-1 and TRBJ1-1, is as follows: KAGVTQTPRYLIKTRGQQVTLSCSPISGHRSVSWYQQTPGQGLQFLFEYFSETQRNKGNFPGRFSGRQFSNSRSEMNVSTLELGDSALYLCASSLDRVNTEAFFGQGTRLTVV.

The chain has TRBV29-1 and TRBJ2-3; 7 bases are a match to TRBD1. CDR1 and CDR2 from the germline V gene are SQVTM and ANQGSEA. The CDR3 length is 15 residues. V lost 3 bases, J lost 0 bases, and 6 bases stayed unmatched. Written as DNA, the CDR3 is TGCAGCGTTGATTGGGACAGAGCAAGCACAGATACGCAGTATTTT. This gives the protein CSVDWDRASTDTQYF.

The V call is TRBV7-9, the J call TRBJ2-1, with 7 nucleotides matching TRBD2. Trimming cost V 1 base and J 10 bases; bases outside gene matches: 10. The CDR3 has 15 residues. From germline, CDR1 is SEHNR and CDR2 FQNEAQ (reference sequence). The chain's CDR3 is CASSLGGGSAREQFF. DNA for the CDR3: TGTGCCAGCAGCTTAGGGGGGGGGAGCGCTAGGGAGCAGTTCTTC. Filled out from reference TRBV7-9 and TRBJ2-1, the complete variable domain reads DTGVSQNPRHKITKRGQNVTFRCDPISEHNRLYWYRQTLGQGPEFLTYFQNEAQLEKSRLLSDRFSAERPKGSFSTLEIQRTEQGDSAMYLCASSLGGGSAREQFFGPGTRLTVL.

The genes are TRBV7-2 and TRBJ2-7; 8 bases line up with TRBD1. V was clipped by 5 bases and J by 2 bases; unmatched bases: 8. CDR1 and CDR2 from the germline V gene are SGHTA and FQGNSA. This CDR3 is built from 15 residues. The DNA for the CDR3 is TGTGCCAGCAGCCTCCGGACAGGGCCCCCCTACGAGCAGTACTTC. Protein sequence: CASSLRTGPPYEQYF.

The V call is TRBV5-1, the J call TRBJ1-1; D is uncertain. This CDR3 contains 14 residues. V was trimmed by 2 bases and J by 4 bases, leaving 12 bases between them. CDR1 and CDR2 from the germline V gene are SGHRS and YFSETQ. The CDR3 coding sequence is TGCGCCAGCAGCTTCTGGCAGGAAGGCACTGAAGCTTTCTTT. It yields the protein CASSFWQEGTEAFF.

This clone has only a few counts. V gene TRBV7-8 combines with J gene TRBJ1-5; perhaps TRBD1 as D (5 bases). Germline V gene data show CDR1 as SGHVS and CDR2 as FQNEAQ. V was cut by 5 bases and J by 4 bases, with 9 bases left in between. This CDR3 spans 13 amino acids. The CDR3 region is CASSHRQNQPQHF. The CDR3 DNA reads as TGTGCCAGCAGCCATCGACAGAATCAGCCCCAGCATTTT.

The chain links TRBV4-3 to TRBJ2-2, with 7 bases aligning to TRBD1. The CDR3 loop spans 15 amino acids. Per germline, CDR1 LGHNA and CDR2 YSLEER. V was pared by 1 base and J by 4 bases, with 3 bases of the junction left unmatched. The CDR3 spells CASSQGRGRTGELFF. For the CDR3, the DNA is TGCGCCAGCAGCCAAGGAAGGGGGCGCACCGGGGAGCTGTTTTTT.

This clone was found once. This chain connects TRBV7-3 to TRBJ2-3; no firm D call. This CDR3 has 13 residues. V was cut by 2 bases and J by 6 bases, with 9 bases left in between. The germline CDR1 and CDR2 sequences are SGHTA and FQGTGA. DNA for the CDR3: TGTGCCAGCAGCTTAGATCCAGTTGATACGCAGTATTTT. Its protein is CASSLDPVDTQYF.

This clone was observed a few times. The chain carries TRBV7-3 and TRBJ1-1; no firm D call. The CDR3 is made up of 13 amino acids. Germline CDR1 is SGHTA and CDR2 is FQGTGA. Trimming shortened V by 5 bases and J by 0 bases, and 7 bases separated the two germline ends. CDR3 bases: TGTGCCAGCAGCCGATTAGTGAACACTGAAGCTTTCTTT. Its protein product is CASSRLVNTEAFF.

The J gene is TRBJ2-2, the V gene TRBV25-1; 9 bases are shared with TRBD1. The CDR3 sequence is 15 residues long. With V trimmed by 3 bases and J by 6 bases, 5 bases remained unmatched. In germline, CDR1 is MGHDK, CDR2 SYGVNS. CDR3 region: CASSDGQGRAGELFF. The CDR3 coding sequence is TGTGCCAGCAGTGATGGACAGGGGAGGGCCGGGGAGCTGTTTTTT.

The chain carries TRBV30 and TRBJ2-3; D ambiguous. The V gene lost 0 bases and the J gene lost 0 bases, with 4 bases spanning the gap. Germline lookup yields CDR1 GTSNPN and CDR2 SVGIG (reference sequence). The CDR3 loop spans 13 amino acids. The chain's CDR3 is CAWSVASTDTQYF. The CDR3 DNA reads TGTGCCTGGAGTGTGGCTAGCACAGATACGCAGTATTTT.

The CDR3 protein is CASSLSGLAGLEQYF. The CDR3, as DNA: TGTGCCAGCAGTTTATCTGGACTAGCGGGCCTCGAGCAGTACTTC. The rearrangement links TRBV28 to TRBJ2-7; 11 nucleotides agree with TRBD2. CDR1 is MDHEN, CDR2 SYDVKM, per germline. The CDR3 length is 15 residues. V lost 1 base and J lost 6; bases outside the gene matches: 5.